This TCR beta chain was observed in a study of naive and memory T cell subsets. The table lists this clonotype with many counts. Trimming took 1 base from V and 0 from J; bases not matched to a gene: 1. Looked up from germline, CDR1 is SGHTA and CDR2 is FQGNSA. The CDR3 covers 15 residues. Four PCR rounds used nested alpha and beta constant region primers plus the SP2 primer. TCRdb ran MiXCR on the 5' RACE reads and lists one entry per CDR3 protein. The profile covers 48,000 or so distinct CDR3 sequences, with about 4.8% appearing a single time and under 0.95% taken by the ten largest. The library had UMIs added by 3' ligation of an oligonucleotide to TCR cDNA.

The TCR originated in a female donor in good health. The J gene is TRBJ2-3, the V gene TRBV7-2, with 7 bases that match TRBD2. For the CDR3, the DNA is TGTGCCAGCAGCTTAGGACTAGCTAGCACAGATACGCAGTATTTT. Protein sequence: CASSLGLASTDTQYF.